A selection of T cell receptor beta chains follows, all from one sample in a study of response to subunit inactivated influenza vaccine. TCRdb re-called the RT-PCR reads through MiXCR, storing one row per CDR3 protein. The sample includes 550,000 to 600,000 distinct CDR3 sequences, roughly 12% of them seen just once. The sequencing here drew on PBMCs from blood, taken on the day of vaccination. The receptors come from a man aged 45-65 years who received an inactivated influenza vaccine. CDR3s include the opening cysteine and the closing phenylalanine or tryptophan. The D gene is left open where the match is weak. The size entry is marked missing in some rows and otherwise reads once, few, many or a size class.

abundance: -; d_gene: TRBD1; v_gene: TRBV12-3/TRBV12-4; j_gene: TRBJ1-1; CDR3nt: TGTGCCAGCAGTCTATCTTGGACAGGGGCGAACACTGAAGCTTTCTTT; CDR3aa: CASSLSWTGANTEAFF
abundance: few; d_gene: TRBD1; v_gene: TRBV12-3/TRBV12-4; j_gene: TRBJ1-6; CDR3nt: TGTGCCAGCAGTTCGGACAGGGGGGTGAGTTCACCCCTCCACTTT; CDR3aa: CASSSDRGVSSPLHF
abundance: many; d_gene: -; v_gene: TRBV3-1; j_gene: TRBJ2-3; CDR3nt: TGTGCCAGCAGCCAACATCGGATCGCAGATACGCAGTATTTT; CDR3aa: CASSQHRIADTQYF
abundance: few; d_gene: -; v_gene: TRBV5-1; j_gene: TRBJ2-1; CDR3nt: TGCGCCAGCAGCCCGGAGGGGCCCTACAATGAGCAGTTCTTC; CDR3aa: CASSPEGPYNEQFF
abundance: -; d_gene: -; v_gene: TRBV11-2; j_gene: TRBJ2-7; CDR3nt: TGTGCCAGCAGCTTAGACCGGGACCGGTCCTACGAGCAGTACTTC; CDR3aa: CASSLDRDRSYEQYF
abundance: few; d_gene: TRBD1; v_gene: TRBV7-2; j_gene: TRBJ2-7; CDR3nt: TGTGCCAGCAGCCATAAGGGACAGGCTTCCATCGAGCAGTACTTC; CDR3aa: CASSHKGQASIEQYF
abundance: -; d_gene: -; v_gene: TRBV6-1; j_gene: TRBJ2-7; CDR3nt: TGTGCCTCTCGGAGAGGGGCCTCCTACGAGCAGTACTTC; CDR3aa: CASRRGASYEQYF
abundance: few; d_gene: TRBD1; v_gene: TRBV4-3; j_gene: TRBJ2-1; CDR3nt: TGCGCCAGCAGCCAAGATTTGGGCTCAACAGGGGTCCACAATGAGCAGTTCTTC; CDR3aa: CASSQDLGSTGVHNEQFF
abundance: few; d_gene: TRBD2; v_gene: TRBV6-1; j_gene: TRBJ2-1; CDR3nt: TGTGCCAGCCGGGGACTAGCGGGAAACAATGAGCAGTTCTTC; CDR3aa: CASRGLAGNNEQFF
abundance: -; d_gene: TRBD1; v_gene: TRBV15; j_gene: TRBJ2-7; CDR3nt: TGTGCCACCAGCAGGGGGGACAGGGTCATCTACGAGCAGTACTTC; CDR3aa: CATSRGDRVIYEQYF
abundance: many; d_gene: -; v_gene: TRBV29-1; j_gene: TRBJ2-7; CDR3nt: TGCAGCGTTGTAGACTCCTACGAGCAGTACTTC; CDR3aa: CSVVDSYEQYF
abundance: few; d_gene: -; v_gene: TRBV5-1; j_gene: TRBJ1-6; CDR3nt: TGCGCCAGCAGCGTAGGGGTCGGTAATTCACCCCTCCACTTT; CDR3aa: CASSVGVGNSPLHF
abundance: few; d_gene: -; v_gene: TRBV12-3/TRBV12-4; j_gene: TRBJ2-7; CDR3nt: TGTGCCAGCAGTTTAGTCACCCGGTTCTACGAGCAGTACTTC; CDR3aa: CASSLVTRFYEQYF
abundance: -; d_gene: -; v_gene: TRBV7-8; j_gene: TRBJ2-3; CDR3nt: TGTGCCAGCAGCTTTCTGAAATCTAGCACAGATACGCAGTATTTT; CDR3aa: CASSFLKSSTDTQYF